Listed below are T cell receptor beta chains from one sample, sequenced in a study of cytomegalovirus exposure and HLA in healthy donors. The protocol was immunoSEQ multiplex PCR, while the TCRdb copy is restricted to in-frame clones and leaves out a portion. This table has approximately 190,000 clones, more than 75% appearing once. Sample: PBMCs. The receptors derive from a woman aged 18 to 35 in good health and CMV-seronegative. Both conserved end residues are trimmed from each CDR3. Each record gives: CDR3 length, V gene, J gene, CDR3 protein.

len: 14
v_gene: TRBV13
j_gene: TRBJ2-3
CDR3aa: ASIQPGRVSTDTQY

len: 16
v_gene: TRBV27
j_gene: TRBJ2-2
CDR3aa: ASSPRTGRIMNTGELF

len: 9
v_gene: TRBV6-5
j_gene: TRBJ1-1
CDR3aa: ASQRLYEAF

len: 12
v_gene: TRBV9
j_gene: TRBJ1-2
CDR3aa: ASGTATNNYGYT

len: 13
v_gene: TRBV6-5
j_gene: TRBJ2-1
CDR3aa: ASSHGGGVYNEQF

len: 12
v_gene: TRBV2
j_gene: TRBJ2-3
CDR3aa: AADLDTATDTQY

len: 13
v_gene: TRBV7-2
j_gene: TRBJ2-2
CDR3aa: ASSPPGSNTGELF

len: 15
v_gene: TRBV19
j_gene: TRBJ2-3
CDR3aa: ASSPDLIAGGGDTQY

len: 13
v_gene: TRBV5-1
j_gene: TRBJ1-2
CDR3aa: ASSLVGQAEWGYT

len: 10
v_gene: TRBV2
j_gene: TRBJ2-7
CDR3aa: ASSGDLYEQY

len: 12
v_gene: TRBV4-1
j_gene: TRBJ1-5
CDR3aa: ASSQDRGQQPQH

len: 12
v_gene: TRBV5-1
j_gene: TRBJ2-3
CDR3aa: ASSLVPGRETQY

len: 13
v_gene: TRBV5-6
j_gene: TRBJ1-5
CDR3aa: ASSLRRRGNQPQH

len: 18
v_gene: TRBV19
j_gene: TRBJ2-1
CDR3aa: ASSIMAGDFGSLPYNEQF

len: 12
v_gene: TRBV2
j_gene: TRBJ2-2
CDR3aa: ASRDGRGTGELF

len: 18
v_gene: TRBV9
j_gene: TRBJ2-1
CDR3aa: ASSVFEGSGGALNPNEQF

len: 12
v_gene: TRBV2
j_gene: TRBJ2-1
CDR3aa: ASSEGTSGDEQF

len: 14
v_gene: TRBV9
j_gene: TRBJ2-2
CDR3aa: ASSVISGRGTGELF

len: 14
v_gene: TRBV6-5
j_gene: TRBJ2-1
CDR3aa: ASSYSKAGGLNEQF

len: 17
v_gene: TRBV4-1
j_gene: TRBJ2-2
CDR3aa: ASSQGILRRLKNTGELF

len: 12
v_gene: TRBV6-6
j_gene: TRBJ1-1
CDR3aa: ASSYAELNTEAF